This T cell receptor beta chain was recovered during a study of TIL therapy for anti-PD-1-resistant metastatic lung cancer. This clone was seen once. The target antigen is unknown. The libraries were made with immunoSEQ v3. Survey-level samples got approximately 2 million read pairs; deep-level samples got about 4.5-6.5 million. Clones were read by immunoSEQ multiplex PCR, and TCRdb kept only the in-frame ones, dropping some. The table records tens of thousands of clones, over 75% of them present only once. Time point specified: pre-treatment sample, taken before nivolumab and TIL therapy. CDR1 and CDR2 from the germline V gene are MNHEY and SMNVEV (reference sequence). Germline trimming cut 4 bases from V and 10 bases from J; bases unmatched to any gene: 10. This CDR3 contains 16 residues. Study findings and constraints: Treatment-naive, never-smoker and oncogene-addicted patients were overrepresented in this highly selected cohort.

Sequenced here: blood, sampled at baseline. The V call is TRBV27, the J call TRBJ1-6; 10 nucleotides agree with TRBD1. This clonotype originated in a person aged 25-80 years with non-small cell lung cancer. CDR3 in amino acids: CASSSTPTGGLSPLHF. In DNA form, the CDR3 reads TGTGCCAGCAGTTCCACCCCGACAGGGGGCCTCTCACCCCTCCACTTT.